This is a list of T cell receptor beta chains from one sample in a study of shared clonotypes between healthy human individuals. This table comes from immunoSEQ multiplex PCR, and its TCRdb copy is limited to in-frame clones, with some not included. The table lists about 610,000 clones, more than 95% of them singletons. The sample was naive CD4+ T cells sorted from blood. Receptors were obtained from a woman in her 30s in good health. Both conserved end residues are part of each CDR3. D genes are given only for firm matches. Size values are once, few and many counts, or a class for expanded clones, and some rows have none.

d_gene | j_gene | abundance | v_gene | CDR3nt | CDR3aa
- | TRBJ1-2 | - | TRBV16 | TGTGCCAGCAGCCAATACCAGTCCAGGTCGAGTGGCGGCTACACCTTC | CASSQYQSRSSGGYTF
- | TRBJ2-7 | - | TRBV6-5 | TGTGCCAGCAAAGGATACTCCTACGAGCAGTACTTC | CASKGYSYEQYF
- | TRBJ1-5 | - | TRBV6-1 | TGTGCCAGCAGTGAAGGGGGCAATTTGCAGCCCCAGCATTTT | CASSEGGNLQPQHF
TRBD2 | TRBJ2-2 | once | TRBV5-4 | TGTGCCAGCAGCTTGGGCGCGACTAGCGGAACCGGGGAGCTGTTTTTT | CASSLGATSGTGELFF
- | TRBJ1-2 | - | TRBV5-1 | TGCGCCAGCAGCACTGGGGGTAGGGAGTATGGCTACACCTTC | CASSTGGREYGYTF
- | TRBJ1-5 | - | TRBV18 | TGTGCCAGCTCAGCGGGTAATGGCCAGCCCCAGCATTTT | CASSAGNGQPQHF
- | TRBJ1-5 | - | TRBV10-3 | TGTGCCATCAGTGAGTGGGGCCCCTCGAGCAATCAGCCCCAGCATTTT | CAISEWGPSSNQPQHF
- | TRBJ2-1 | - | TRBV12-5 | TGTGCTAGTGGTTTGGTACCCGACCTAATCGAGGTGTTCTTC | CASGLVPDLIEVFF
TRBD2 | TRBJ2-1 | - | TRBV7-2 | TGTGCCAGCAGACCTAGCGGGAGGGTGGGTGAGCAGTTCTTC | CASRPSGRVGEQFF
TRBD1 | TRBJ1-4 | - | TRBV6-8 | TGTGCCAGCAGTTACCCCTCGGACAGGGGGTTTAATGAAAAACTGTTTTTT | CASSYPSDRGFNEKLFF
TRBD2 | TRBJ2-1 | - | TRBV19 | TGTGCCAGTACCCCTAGCGGGAGGGGGTCAGCCGAGCAGTTCTTC | CASTPSGRGSAEQFF
- | TRBJ2-1 | - | TRBV5-6 | TGTGCCAGCAGCTTCCTAACCGGAGGGGAGCAGTTCTTC | CASSFLTGGEQFF
TRBD1 | TRBJ1-2 | - | TRBV25-1 | TGTGCCAGCAGCCTCCGGGACAGGGGGGATGGCTACACCTTC | CASSLRDRGDGYTF
- | TRBJ1-2 | few | TRBV9 | TGTGCCAGCAGCAGCGACCGGGGAAGAGACTATGGCTACACCTTC | CASSSDRGRDYGYTF
- | TRBJ2-2 | - | TRBV28 | TGTGCCAGCAGTTCGGAAGGGGAGGCCGGGGAGCTGTTTTTT | CASSSEGEAGELFF
- | TRBJ2-5 | - | TRBV27 | TGTGCCAGCAGTTTCCCAACTAGTGAAGAGACCCAGTACTTC | CASSFPTSEETQYF
TRBD2 | TRBJ2-7 | - | TRBV4-1 | TGCGCCAGCAGCCAAGTTCTAGCGGGAGGGCCGCGGGAGCAGTACTTC | CASSQVLAGGPREQYF
- | TRBJ2-1 | - | TRBV9 | TGTGCCAGCAGCGTCCTGCGGGGAGGATACAATGAGCAGTTCTTC | CASSVLRGGYNEQFF
- | TRBJ2-1 | - | TRBV2 | TGTGCCAGCAGTCAGGCCGAGAGCTCCTACAATGAGCAGTTCTTC | CASSQAESSYNEQFF
TRBD2 | TRBJ2-2 | - | TRBV5-4 | TGTGCCAGCAGCCCGGGACTAGCGGCGGGGAGAGGGGAGCTGTTTTTT | CASSPGLAAGRGELFF
- | TRBJ2-6 | - | TRBV7-2 | TGTGCCAGCAGCTTACCGCGAAGCTCTGGGGCCAACGTCCTGACTTTC | CASSLPRSSGANVLTF
TRBD2 | TRBJ2-7 | - | TRBV28 | TGTGCCAGCAGTCTCGGGACTAGCGGATCCTACGAGCAGTACTTC | CASSLGTSGSYEQYF
- | TRBJ1-1 | - | TRBV27 | TGTGCCAGCAGTTCCGTCGGGGGACGGACTGAAGCTTTCTTT | CASSSVGGRTEAFF
- | TRBJ2-7 | once | TRBV11-3 | TGTGCCAGCAGCTTAGTGCGTCTTCCCCGCTCCTACGAGCAGTACTTC | CASSLVRLPRSYEQYF
TRBD1 | TRBJ1-5 | - | TRBV28 | TGTGCCAGCAGTTTAGGAGGTAGGGGGCTTAATCAGCCCCAGCATTTT | CASSLGGRGLNQPQHF
TRBD1 | TRBJ1-2 | - | TRBV4-2 | TGTGCCAGCAGGGAGGACAGGACATTTAACTATGGCTACACCTTC | CASREDRTFNYGYTF
- | TRBJ1-5 | - | TRBV11-2 | TGTGCCAGCAGCTTAGGTCGGGACGCACACAGCAATCAGCCCCAGCATTTT | CASSLGRDAHSNQPQHF
TRBD1 | TRBJ1-4 | - | TRBV5-1 | TGCGCCAGCAGCTTGGGACAGGGAAGTGGCTGGCCTAATGAAAAACTGTTTTTT | CASSLGQGSGWPNEKLFF
TRBD1 | TRBJ2-7 | - | TRBV27 | TGTGCCAGCAGTGCGGGACAGGGGGCCTACGAGCAGTACTTC | CASSAGQGAYEQYF
- | TRBJ1-1 | - | TRBV28 | TGTGCCAGCAGTTTACCAACAGGGACGGGGGCTTTCTTT | CASSLPTGTGAFF
- | TRBJ1-2 | - | TRBV23-1 | TGCGCCAGCAGTCAACCCCACAGGGTTCACTATGGCTACACCTTC | CASSQPHRVHYGYTF
- | TRBJ1-3 | - | TRBV6-5 | TGTGCCAGCACCATTGGACCGTACTCTGGAAACACCATATATTTT | CASTIGPYSGNTIYF
TRBD1 | TRBJ1-1 | - | TRBV19 | TGTGCCAGTAGGGGACAGGGGGCCGGGAACACTGAAGCTTTCTTT | CASRGQGAGNTEAFF
- | TRBJ2-2 | - | TRBV7-6 | TGTGCCAGCAGACGCACGGTGGCCGGGGAGCTGTTTTTT | CASRRTVAGELFF
TRBD1 | TRBJ2-7 | - | TRBV27 | TGTGCCAGCAGTACTCCGGGACAGGCACGCTACGAGCAGTACTTC | CASSTPGQARYEQYF
TRBD2 | TRBJ2-5 | - | TRBV5-1 | TGCGCCAGCAGCTTGGATGCTAGCGGTTCTCAAGAGACCCAGTACTTC | CASSLDASGSQETQYF
TRBD1 | TRBJ1-4 | once | TRBV6-5 | TGTGCCAGCAGTGCCGGGACAGGCGGATACGAAAAACTGTTTTTT | CASSAGTGGYEKLFF